The 8 T cell receptor beta chains below all came from one sample that was sequenced in a study of blood T cells in healthy people across ages. A second PCR, run for roughly 7 to 12 cycles, used a sample-barcoded 5' primer plus a J-beta primer mix. TCRdb processed the 5' RACE reads anew with MiXCR; each CDR3 protein has one entry. This table holds 600,000 to 650,000 distinct CDR3 sequences, approximately 50% found once. The specimen was blood. These receptors originate from a man aged 60 to 75 in good health.

The chain recombines TRBV3-1 with TRBJ2-1; 7 bases fit TRBD2. The CDR3 extends over 16 amino acids. V was clipped by 5 bases and J by 5 bases; unmatched bases: 12. The germline V gene has CDR1 LGHDT and CDR2 YNNKEL (reference sequence). The CDR3 region is CASSSRTRPYNNEQFF. For the CDR3, the DNA is TGTGCCAGCAGCTCCAGGACTAGACCTTATAACAATGAGCAGTTCTTC.

This rearrangement joins TRBV6-4 to TRBJ2-1; 12 bases are a match to TRBD2. With 2 bases clipped from V and 4 bases from J, the junction kept 6 bases outside the gene matches. This CDR3 has 17 amino acids. Germline-derived CDR1 and CDR2 are MRHNA and SNTAGT. CDR3 in DNA: TGTGCCAGCAGTGACGCCGCTAGCGGGGGGGTATACAATGAGCAGTTCTTC. It codes for CASSDAASGGVYNEQFF.

This clonotype was counted between two and nine times. The genes are TRBV20-1 and TRBJ2-7; 8 nucleotides line up with TRBD1. The germline V gene has CDR1 DFQATT and CDR2 SNEGSKA (reference sequence). Trimming took 1 base from V and 3 from J; bases not matched to a gene: 5. This CDR3 is built from 14 residues. The DNA for the CDR3 is TGCAGTGCTAGAGTTGGGACAGGAGTCTACGAGCAGTACTTC. Translated: CSARVGTGVYEQYF.

This clonotype was seen only a few times. The V and J genes are TRBV29-1 and TRBJ2-1; 8 nucleotides match TRBD1. V dropped 2 bases and J dropped 6; count of bases not matched to a gene: 3. Germline CDR1 SQVTM, CDR2 ANQGSEA. The CDR3 spans 13 residues. The CDR3 loop is CSVERTGLNEQFF. As DNA, the CDR3 is TGCAGCGTTGAAAGGACAGGGCTCAATGAGCAGTTCTTC.

The count of this clonotype is one. This chain joins TRBV4-2 and TRBJ2-4, with a tentative D call TRBD1 (6 bases). Germline V gene lookup returns CDR1 LGHNA and CDR2 YNFKEQ. V lost 1 base to trimming and J lost 3 bases, with 16 bases between them. This CDR3 comprises 17 residues. In nucleotides, the CDR3 is TGTGCCAGCAGCCAAGTGACGGCAGGGGTGGGCAAAAACATTCAGTACTTC. As protein: CASSQVTAGVGKNIQYF.

This clonotype was recorded many times. This chain uses TRBV3-1 with TRBJ2-5, with 14 nucleotides matching TRBD2. Trimming removed 4 bases from V and 4 bases from J; junction bases left unmatched: 11. CDR1 and CDR2 (germline): LGHDT, YNNKEL (reference sequence). This CDR3 comprises 18 residues. The CDR3 DNA sequence: TGTGCCAGCAGCCCTCGCCCGACTAGCGGGGGGGCCCTAGAGACCCAGTACTTC. Translating it yields CASSPRPTSGGALETQYF.

The chain couples TRBV4-2 to TRBJ2-2; 13 nucleotides agree with TRBD2. CDR1 and CDR2 from the germline V gene are LGHNA and YNFKEQ. This CDR3 has 16 amino acids. The J segment lost 6 bases and the V segment lost 4 bases, leaving 5 bases of the junction unmatched. CDR3: CASSLLGTSGAGELFF. The CDR3 bases are TGTGCCAGCAGCCTATTAGGGACTAGCGGGGCCGGGGAGCTGTTTTTT.

This clonotype appeared a few times. The chain recombines TRBV7-9 with TRBJ2-5; D unresolved. The V and J ends lost 3 bases and 0 bases respectively, with 5 bases between them. This CDR3 contains 13 residues. Germline V gives CDR1 SEHNR, CDR2 FQNEAQ (reference sequence). The CDR3: CASSFRNQETQYF. The DNA of the CDR3 is TGTGCCAGCAGCTTCCGGAACCAAGAGACCCAGTACTTC.